This T cell receptor (beta chain) was captured by sequencing in a study of cytomegalovirus exposure and HLA in healthy donors (TCRdb year 2017). About the study as a whole: An earlier analysis of several hundred of the donors reported more than 250 Gb of sequence data and about 100 million unique TCR beta sequences from about 200 million T cells. The study aimed to test whether cataloging public T cell receptors could reveal signatures of past pathogen exposure. Approximately 310 gigabases of sequencing data and tens of millions of unique TCR sequences were included in an early release covering several hundred HLA-typed donors. Genome-wide SNP genotypes for about 65% of the 666 donors were used in a later genetic analysis, which treated that subset as a discovery cohort. Besides the first cohort of 666 subjects, a separate validation cohort made up of 95 to 150 different subjects was used. To predict cytomegalovirus infection status, the study combined high-throughput TCR immunosequencing, statistical association of individual TCRs with disease status, and machine learning. Both class I and class II loci were covered by HLA typing, at four-digit resolution. All discovery cohort repertoires had been generated using a single sequencing platform. In an earlier analysis of more than 550 of the donors, high-throughput TCR beta sequencing was used to judge whether each TCR beta V gene segment behaved as functional or pseudogenic. The T cell repertoires of under 700 subjects were profiled by immunosequencing and related to cytomegalovirus serostatus. On average, around 230,000 unique TCR beta nucleotide sequences were sequenced per donor among a few hundred genotyped donors of the cohort, with roughly 18% of those sequences being non-productive. Donor age, sex, ethnicity and CMV serostatus were compiled together with the repertoire data. Among the approximately 400 genotyped donors, about 85% belonged to the genetic ancestry cluster associated with self-reported Caucasian donors. A later analysis re-examined previously published TCR beta repertoires from about 700 donors and added high-resolution HLA genotyping to investigate patterns of TCR occurrence. Typing coverage varied by locus: roughly 620-630 donors for A, B, C, DRB1 and DQB1; approximately 500 for DQA1; 606 for DPA1; around 450 for DPB1. The later analysis used no new phenotypic data to find candidate immune exposures, relying instead on TCR beta sequences and their occurrence across donors. About 5 DR-DQ haplotypes were handled as single units for association and clustering, since linkage in the cohort was strong. The investigation overall reported the following: Most CMV-associated TCR beta chains appeared to be HLA-restricted in a later analysis, and the HLA associations seemed to be driven largely by CMV exposure. This cohort had only TCR beta chains sequenced, and the lack of alpha or paired-chain data limited which features could be detected. Roughly uniform sequencing depth across donors was assumed in presence/absence analyses, although this assumption may not hold. A later analysis associated roughly 17,000 TCR beta sequences with specific HLA alleles at a false discovery rate of 0.05. A later analysis reported that several top co-occurrence clusters appeared linked to parvovirus B19, influenza, CMV and Epstein-Barr virus. A cluster of highly shared sequence variants was judged likely to be a technical artifact of the sequencing pipeline. A further reported finding was that TCR beta sequences accurately predicted the HLA-A and HLA-B alleles for most subjects in the first cohort. In vitro tests confirmed that three of the cytomegalovirus-associated TCR beta chains recognize cytomegalovirus antigens. The only immune exposure information available for the cohort was CMV serostatus. In a later genetic analysis, a missense DCLRE1C variant was associated with V-gene and J-gene trimming of TCR beta chains, and the association was replicated in an independent cohort. Broadly in line with IMGT annotations, most TCR beta V segments showed up in productive rearrangements about 87% or about 30% of the time in an earlier analysis of approximately 640 of the donors. Roughly 15 rarely observed V segments, including chromosome 9 orphons, were excluded from the earlier analysis of some 590 of the donors because counts were too low. Linkage disequilibrium might explain the correlated functional status among segregating V segments, but an unknown experimental factor could not be ruled out. Compared with the 666-donor mean, donors in an Asian-associated ancestry cluster had fewer N-insertions in productive TCRs, according to a later genetic analysis. Because HLA typing was unavailable for some donors at each locus, only the typed subset was used in association tests. According to the authors, the approach could potentially be generalized to other disease states and immunological phenotypes. The classifier was reported to diagnose cytomegalovirus status with high specificity and sensitivity in both the original cohort and the validation cohort. When HLA alleles, especially DR and DQ, strongly co-occurred, attributing TCR associations to individual alleles was difficult. Most TCR sequences were observed very rarely across donors, whereas some public TCRs were present in many individuals. In a later analysis, TCR association rates were found to vary across HLA loci, with the most associated TCRs seen for DRB1 alleles and the fewest for HLA-C alleles. A later analysis found that HLA-associated TCR beta chains were more clonally expanded and had lower generation probabilities than equally common non-associated chains. The study listed approximately 150 TCR beta chains as associated with cytomegalovirus.

A word on this clone: Its antigen is unknown. The record has no base qualities; no much larger clone is one base away.

Library preparation was by the immunoSEQ multiplex PCR assay. A mixture of 60 forward primers for TCR Vbeta segments and 13 reverse primers for TCR Jbeta segments was used in the multiplex PCR. Amplification of the CDR3 region of rearranged TCR beta genes was performed with a multiplex PCR assay on genomic DNA. Amplified TCR beta libraries were sequenced as 87-base-pair reads on the Illumina HiSeq System. The study's own analysis went as follows. In a later analysis, tens of millions of unique TCR beta chains were counted across the 500 to 700 repertoires, and around 11 million of these chains were shared by at least two donors. Raw reads were error-corrected and collapsed into unique sequences with a nearest-neighbor algorithm that merged closely related sequences to remove PCR and sequencing errors. To assign V, D and J gene segments, CDR3 sequences were aligned to IMGT reference sequences. For a sequence to be retained, at least a six-nucleotide match to both a V gene segment and a J gene segment was required. A rearrangement counted as productive if the CDR3 had no stop codons and remained in frame with V and J, and every other rearrangement counted as non-productive. CDR3 was defined by IMGT convention, running from the second conserved V-encoded cysteine to the conserved J-encoded phenylalanine. The earlier analysis of 500 to 750 of the donors excluded any sequence lacking an unambiguous match to a single V gene segment. In an earlier analysis of 587 of the donors, a V segment was called functional when productive rearrangements were above 56.7%, and segregating when the standard deviation between donors exceeded 5%. A statistical classification framework was built for diagnosing cytomegalovirus status from the catalog of TCR beta chain sequences. V and J gene assignment, in a later analysis, came from comparing TCR nucleotide sequences with IMGT/GENE-DB human TR gene sequences. The TCRdist pipeline was used in a later analysis to assign CDR3 sequences and most-parsimonious VDJ recombination scenarios. In a later analysis, each TCR beta chain was defined by its CDR3 amino acid sequence together with its V-gene family, and reads lacking a unique V-gene family were excluded. To address suspected cross-contamination and a sequencing artifact, a later analysis removed 450 to 700 highly shared, low-generation-probability nucleotide sequences. For each public chain, a later analysis derived a clonal expansion index from normalized ranks of inferred template counts within each repertoire. In a later analysis, generation probabilities were computed using a VDJ recombination model fitted to out-of-frame rearrangements, and the results were checked against IGoR. Hypergeometric tests were used in a later analysis to score TCR-TCR, TCR-HLA and TCR-CMV co-occurrence, with a repertoire-size bias correction applied to the TCR pairs. False discovery rates were estimated in a later analysis by permuting HLA or CMV assignments 20 times. In a later analysis, co-occurring TCRs were grouped with DBSCAN, and TCRdist sequence similarity was added when clustering was performed within HLA-allele-positive subsets. Repertoires with fewer than 30,000 or more than 120,000 public chains were left out of co-occurrence clustering, as were about five repertoires with anomalous nucleotide sharing. TCRdb carries this immuneACCESS record with in-frame sequences only. Its versions omit some clonotypes, under half of them owing to an unresolved V gene in the studies checked, with the rest unexplained. V, J and clone size derive from that table, while D and trimming were established from the DNA sequence. The sample records about 140,000 clones, around 79% of which are singletons. 1.3% to 1.5% of the sample comes from the top ten.

In total, around 600 healthy bone marrow donors made up the cohort. At the time of sampling, all cohort members were nominally healthy, though unrecorded immune exposures were likely present. The donor was CMV seronegative and was included in the group of about 350 seronegative cohort members. A peripheral blood sample was collected from each donor, and TCR beta sequencing was performed on peripheral blood mononuclear cells. The Qiagen DNeasy Blood Extraction Kit was used to extract genomic DNA from the blood cell samples. The sample consisted of PBMCs. This clonotype originated in a middle-aged woman in good health and CMV-seronegative.

The CDR3 region reads CASSLALGQGAEAFF. Read as DNA, the sequence is TGCGCCAGCAGCTTGGCCCTAGGACAGGGGGCTGAAGCTTTCTTT. The sequence joins TRBV5-1 to TRBJ1-1; 10 junctional bases match TRBD1. Taken from the germline V gene, the CDR1 and CDR2 loops are SGHRS and YFSETQ. Including cysteine and phenylalanine, the CDR3 has 15 amino acids. The retained sequence is limited to the CDR3, 45 bases, with the frame set at the first base. V ends up 0 bases short and J 6 bases short, with an unmatched junction base count of 5.